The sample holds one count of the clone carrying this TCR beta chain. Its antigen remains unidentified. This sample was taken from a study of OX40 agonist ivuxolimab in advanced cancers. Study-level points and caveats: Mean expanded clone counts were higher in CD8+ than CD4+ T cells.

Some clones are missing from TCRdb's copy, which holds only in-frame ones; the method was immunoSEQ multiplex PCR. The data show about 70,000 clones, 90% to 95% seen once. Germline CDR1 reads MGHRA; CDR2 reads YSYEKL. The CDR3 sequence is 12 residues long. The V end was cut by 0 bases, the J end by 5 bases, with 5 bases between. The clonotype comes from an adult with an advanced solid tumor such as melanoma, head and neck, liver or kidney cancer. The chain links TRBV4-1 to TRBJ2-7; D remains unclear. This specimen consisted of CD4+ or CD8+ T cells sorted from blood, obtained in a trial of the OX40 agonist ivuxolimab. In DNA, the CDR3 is TGCGCCAGCAGCCAAGATATGAACGAGCAGTACTTC. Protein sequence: CASSQDMNEQYF.